A selection of T cell receptor beta chains follows, all from one sample in a study of human T cells and chemical hapten exposure. Via MiXCR, TCRdb re-called the 5' RACE reads, giving one row per CDR3 protein. The sample contains about 120,000 distinct CDR3 sequences, around a fifth of which appear only once. The origin of the receptors is a human donor in good health. Both conserved end residues are part of each CDR3. Expanded clones are given a class, and other clones once, few, many or no size at all.

size: once; V: TRBV6-2/TRBV6-3; length: 15; CDR3: CASSWGGTGNNEQFF
size: .; V: TRBV20-1; length: 15; CDR3: CSARQGDPPVNEQFF
size: .; V: TRBV28; length: 14; CDR3: CASSFGGAGNTIYF
size: .; V: TRBV28; length: 14; CDR3: CASRGDWPSYEQYF
size: .; V: TRBV12-3/TRBV12-4; length: 14; CDR3: CASSLHSGANVLTF
size: .; V: TRBV6-1; length: 15; CDR3: CASAWGRGEDYGYTF
size: few; V: TRBV6-5; length: 14; CDR3: CASSRREDQETQYF
size: few; V: TRBV10-3; length: 13; CDR3: CAISESTLTEQYF
size: .; V: TRBV5-4; length: 14; CDR3: CASRRYGTYYGYTF
size: .; V: TRBV20-1; length: 15; CDR3: CSARDVDAISYEQYF
size: .; V: TRBV3-1; length: 17; CDR3: CASSHLPRTSGFYEQYF
size: few; V: TRBV11-2; length: 15; CDR3: CASSLVREGKNIQYF
size: few; V: TRBV4-1; length: 16; CDR3: CASSQEPRGVYNEQFF
size: many; V: TRBV4-2; length: 15; CDR3: CASKTNFLGSTEAFF
size: few; V: TRBV6-6; length: 13; CDR3: CASSYTRVTEAFF
size: few; V: TRBV25-1; length: 17; CDR3: CASSEDREMARGYGYTF
size: .; V: TRBV5-6; length: 11; CDR3: CASSGYYEQYF
size: .; V: TRBV3-1; length: 16; CDR3: CASSQEVWGSTDTQYF
size: .; V: TRBV9; length: 13; CDR3: CASSVATGWEQYF
size: few; V: TRBV4-1; length: 14; CDR3: CASSHSGSWDEQFF
size: .; V: TRBV10-3; length: 19; CDR3: CAISETLSTGRGSTDTQYF
size: .; V: TRBV19; length: 13; CDR3: CASSISAGSEQYF
size: few; V: TRBV9; length: 13; CDR3: CASSVGGPAEQYF
size: few; V: TRBV30; length: 14; CDR3: CAWSVWASGSSQFF
size: .; V: TRBV2; length: 15; CDR3: CASISEQVKNYGYTF
size: few; V: TRBV29-1; length: 14; CDR3: CSVEVRRENNEQFF
size: .; V: TRBV27; length: 16; CDR3: CASYAGGRGRPNEQFF
size: few; V: TRBV6-6; length: 16; CDR3: CASSPDGAWTNEKLFF
size: few; V: TRBV27; length: 11; CDR3: CASSLGYWQFF
size: .; V: TRBV5-1; length: 16; CDR3: CASRTEFGGMNTEAFF
size: few; V: TRBV24-1; length: 17; CDR3: CATSDPRTGGSTDTQYF
size: few; V: TRBV6-5; length: 13; CDR3: CASSYRSGVEAFF
size: few; V: TRBV6-1; length: 14; CDR3: CASRVKAGGTEAFF
size: .; V: TRBV7-9; length: 15; CDR3: CASSHTTGSGNTIYF
size: many; V: TRBV7-2; length: 19; CDR3: CASSRSLSPNRGLGNTIYF
size: .; V: TRBV5-4; length: 15; CDR3: CASSPPAGKNTEAFF
size: few; V: TRBV7-3; length: 15; CDR3: CASSPPGGPYNEQFF
size: .; V: TRBV4-2; length: 18; CDR3: CASSPGGLAGGTGETQYF
size: .; V: TRBV18; length: 16; CDR3: CASSPTSGITTDTQYF
size: few; V: TRBV12-3/TRBV12-4; length: 17; CDR3: CASRHTGAGGSNQPQHF
size: many; V: TRBV6-5; length: 15; CDR3: CASSYSPGGKEKLFF
size: few; V: TRBV27; length: 14; CDR3: CASSFAALNTEAFF
size: .; V: TRBV25-1; length: 12; CDR3: CASSTPLDEQYF
size: .; V: TRBV5-5; length: 16; CDR3: CASSLVGEDTSTEAFF
size: few; V: TRBV13; length: 16; CDR3: CASSSLAGGPSNEQFF
size: .; V: TRBV5-4; length: 12; CDR3: CASSWTRNEQFF
size: .; V: TRBV24-1; length: 16; CDR3: CATSDQGQGAKNIQYF
size: few; V: TRBV11-2; length: 12; CDR3: CASSLGSTFYTF
size: .; V: TRBV11-2; length: 17; CDR3: CASSLGQVIGLNTEAFF
size: .; V: TRBV6-1; length: 17; CDR3: CASSEASGSLGTDTQYF
size: few; V: TRBV28; length: 14; CDR3: CASRGSGSVLEQYF
size: few; V: TRBV5-1; length: 15; CDR3: CASSLVLGRDTEAFF